The TCR beta chain described here comes from a study of a mutant IDH1 vaccine in newly diagnosed glioma. Data came from immunoSEQ multiplex PCR; TCRdb stores just in-frame clones and leaves some out. The repertoire holds 85,000 to 100,000 clones, with roughly 77% as singletons. This sample's time point: baseline, week 1 (first vaccination visit). Regarding treatment: pre-vaccination baseline after standard-of-care therapy. Germline CDR1 is SGHNT and CDR2 is YYREEE (reference sequence). Trimming took 1 base from V and 2 from J, leaving 3 bases between them. This CDR3 region has 13 residues. This material consisted of PBMCs, taken from a glioma patient treated with radiotherapy, temozolomide or both. This receptor was obtained from a man aged 35-49 years with glioma. The chain has TRBV5-4 and TRBJ2-2; the D is unclear. The CDR3 protein is CASSLYNTGELFF. DNA of the CDR3: TGTGCCAGCAGCTTGTATAACACCGGGGAGCTGTTTTTT.